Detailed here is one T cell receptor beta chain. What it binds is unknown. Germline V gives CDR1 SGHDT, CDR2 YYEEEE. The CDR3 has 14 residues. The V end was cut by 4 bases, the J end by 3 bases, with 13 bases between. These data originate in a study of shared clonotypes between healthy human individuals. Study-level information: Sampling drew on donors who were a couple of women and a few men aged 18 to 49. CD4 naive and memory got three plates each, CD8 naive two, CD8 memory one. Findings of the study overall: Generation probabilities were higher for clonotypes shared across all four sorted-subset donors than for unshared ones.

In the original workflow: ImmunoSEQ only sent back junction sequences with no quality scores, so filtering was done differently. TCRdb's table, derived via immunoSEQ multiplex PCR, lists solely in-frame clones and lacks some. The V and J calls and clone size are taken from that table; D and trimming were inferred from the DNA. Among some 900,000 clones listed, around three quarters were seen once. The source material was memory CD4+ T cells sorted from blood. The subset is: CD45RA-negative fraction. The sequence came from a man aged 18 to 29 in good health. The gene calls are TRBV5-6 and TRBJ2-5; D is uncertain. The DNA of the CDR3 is TGTGCCAGCAGCCCCTGGGTCAGAGAAGAGACCCAGTACTTC. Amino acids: CASSPWVREETQYF.